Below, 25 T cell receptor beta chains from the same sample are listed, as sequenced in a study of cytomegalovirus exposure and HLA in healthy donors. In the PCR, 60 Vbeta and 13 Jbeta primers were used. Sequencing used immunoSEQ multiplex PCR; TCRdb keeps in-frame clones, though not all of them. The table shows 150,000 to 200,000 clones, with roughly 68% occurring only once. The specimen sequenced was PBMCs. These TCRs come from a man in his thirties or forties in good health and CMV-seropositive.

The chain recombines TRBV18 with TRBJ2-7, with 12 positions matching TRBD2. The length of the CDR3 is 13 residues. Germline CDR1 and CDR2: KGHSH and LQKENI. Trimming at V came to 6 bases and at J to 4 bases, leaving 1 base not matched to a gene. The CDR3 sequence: CASSLAGGYEQYF. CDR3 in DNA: TGTGCCAGCTCGCTAGCGGGAGGGTACGAGCAGTACTTC. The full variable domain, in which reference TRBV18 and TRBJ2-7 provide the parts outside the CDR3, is NAGVMQNPRHLVRRRGQEARLRCSPMKGHSHVYWYRQLPEEGLKFMVYLQKENIIDESGMPKERFSAEFPKEGPSILRIQQVVRGDSAAYFCASSLAGGYEQYFGPGTRLTVT.

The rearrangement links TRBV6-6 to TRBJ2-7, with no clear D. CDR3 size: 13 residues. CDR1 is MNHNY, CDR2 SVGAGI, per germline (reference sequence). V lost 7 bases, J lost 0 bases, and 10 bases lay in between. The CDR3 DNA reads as TGTGCCAGCACCCGTGAGAGCTCCTACGAGCAGTACTTC. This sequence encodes CASTRESSYEQYF.

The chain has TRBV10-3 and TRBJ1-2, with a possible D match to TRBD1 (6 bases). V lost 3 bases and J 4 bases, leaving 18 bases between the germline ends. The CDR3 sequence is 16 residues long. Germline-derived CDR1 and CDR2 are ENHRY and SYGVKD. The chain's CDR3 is CAISDPGTPVGYGYTF. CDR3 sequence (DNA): TGTGCCATCAGTGACCCCGGGACACCTGTCGGCTATGGCTACACCTTC.

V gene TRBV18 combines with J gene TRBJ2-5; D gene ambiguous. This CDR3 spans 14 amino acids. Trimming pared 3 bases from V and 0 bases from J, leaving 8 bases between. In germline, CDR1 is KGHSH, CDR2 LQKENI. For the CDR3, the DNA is TGTGCCAGCTCACCCGGCGAGGACCAAGAGACCCAGTACTTC. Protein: CASSPGEDQETQYF.

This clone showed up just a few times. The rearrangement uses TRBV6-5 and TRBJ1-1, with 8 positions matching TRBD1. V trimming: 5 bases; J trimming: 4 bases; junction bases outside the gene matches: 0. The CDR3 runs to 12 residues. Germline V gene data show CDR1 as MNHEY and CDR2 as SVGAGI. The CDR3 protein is CASSTGGTEAFF. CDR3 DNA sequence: TGTGCCAGCAGTACAGGGGGCACTGAAGCTTTCTTT.

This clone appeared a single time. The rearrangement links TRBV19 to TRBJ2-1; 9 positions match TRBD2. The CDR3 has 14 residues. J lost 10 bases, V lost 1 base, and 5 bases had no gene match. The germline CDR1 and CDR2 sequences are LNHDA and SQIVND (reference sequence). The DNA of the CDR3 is TGTGCCAGTAGTATAGGGGGGCTAGCGGGAGAGCAGTTCTTC. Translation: CASSIGGLAGEQFF.

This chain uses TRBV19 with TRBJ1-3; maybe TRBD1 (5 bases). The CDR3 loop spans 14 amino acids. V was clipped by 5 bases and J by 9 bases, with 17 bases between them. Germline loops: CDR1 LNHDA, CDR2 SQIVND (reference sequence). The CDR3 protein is CASSLPSPRGTIYF. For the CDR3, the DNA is TGTGCCAGTAGTCTTCCGTCCCCTAGGGGCACCATATATTTT.

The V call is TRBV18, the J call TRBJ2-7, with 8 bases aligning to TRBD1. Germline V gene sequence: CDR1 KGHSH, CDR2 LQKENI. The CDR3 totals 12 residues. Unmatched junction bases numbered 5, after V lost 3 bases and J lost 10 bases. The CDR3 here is CASSPATGDQYF. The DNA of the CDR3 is TGTGCCAGCTCACCTGCGACAGGGGATCAGTACTTC.

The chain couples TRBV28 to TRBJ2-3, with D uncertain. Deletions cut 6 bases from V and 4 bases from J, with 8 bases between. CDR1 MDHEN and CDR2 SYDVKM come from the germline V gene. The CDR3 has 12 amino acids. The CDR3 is CASRNRADTQYF. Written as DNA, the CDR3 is TGTGCCAGCAGGAACCGCGCAGATACGCAGTATTTT.

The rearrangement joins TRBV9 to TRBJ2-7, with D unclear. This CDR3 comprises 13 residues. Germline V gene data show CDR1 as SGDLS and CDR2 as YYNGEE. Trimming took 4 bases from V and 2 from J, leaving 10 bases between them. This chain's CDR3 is CASSPEVAYEQYF. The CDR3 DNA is TGTGCCAGCAGCCCAGAAGTTGCCTACGAGCAGTACTTC. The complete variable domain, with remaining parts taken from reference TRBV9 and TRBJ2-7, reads DSGVTQTPKHLITATGQRVTLRCSPRSGDLSVYWYQQSLDQGLQFLIQYYNGEERAKGNILERFSAQQFPDLHSELNLSSLELGDSALYFCASSPEVAYEQYFGPGTRLTVT.

Written as DNA, the CDR3 is TGTGCCAGCAGAGGGGGGGGCGGGAGGGCCCCGGATACGCAGTATTTT. It specifies CASRGGGGRAPDTQYF. V gene TRBV7-9 combines with J gene TRBJ2-3, with 9 bases identical to TRBD2. The germline V gene encodes CDR1 SEHNR and CDR2 FQNEAQ (reference sequence). V was pared by 6 bases and J by 6 bases, with 13 bases of the junction left unmatched. CDR3 length: 16 residues.

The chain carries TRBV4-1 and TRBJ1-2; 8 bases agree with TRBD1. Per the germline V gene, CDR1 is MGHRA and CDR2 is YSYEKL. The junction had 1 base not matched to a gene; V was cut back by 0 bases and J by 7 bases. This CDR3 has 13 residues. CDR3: CASSQDGTGGYTF. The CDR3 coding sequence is TGCGCCAGCAGCCAAGATGGGACAGGTGGCTACACCTTC.

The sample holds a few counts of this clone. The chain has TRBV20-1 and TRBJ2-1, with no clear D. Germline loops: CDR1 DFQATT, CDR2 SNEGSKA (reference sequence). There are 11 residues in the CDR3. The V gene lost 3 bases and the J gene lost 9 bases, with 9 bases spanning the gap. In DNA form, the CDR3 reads TGCAGTGCTAGGATGGCCAGTGAGCAGTTCTTC. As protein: CSARMASEQFF.

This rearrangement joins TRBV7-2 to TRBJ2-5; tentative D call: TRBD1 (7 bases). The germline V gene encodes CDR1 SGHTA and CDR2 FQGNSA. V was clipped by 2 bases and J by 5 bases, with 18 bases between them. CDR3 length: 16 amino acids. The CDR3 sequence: CASSLSRATGRETQYF. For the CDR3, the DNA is TGTGCCAGCAGCTTAAGTCGCGCGACAGGGAGGGAGACCCAGTACTTC.

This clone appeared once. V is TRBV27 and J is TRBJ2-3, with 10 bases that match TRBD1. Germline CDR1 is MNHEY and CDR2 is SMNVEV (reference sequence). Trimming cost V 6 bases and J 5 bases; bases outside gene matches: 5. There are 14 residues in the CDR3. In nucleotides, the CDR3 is TGTGCCAGCAGCTGGACAGGGGGAGGAGATACGCAGTATTTT. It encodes CASSWTGGGDTQYF.

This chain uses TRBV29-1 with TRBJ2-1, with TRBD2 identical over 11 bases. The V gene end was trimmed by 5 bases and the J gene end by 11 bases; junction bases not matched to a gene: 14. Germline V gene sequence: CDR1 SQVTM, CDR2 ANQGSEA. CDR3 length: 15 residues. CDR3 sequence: CSVSYSGRAGGQQFF. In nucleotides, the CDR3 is TGCAGCGTTTCATATAGCGGGAGGGCCGGCGGTCAGCAGTTCTTC.

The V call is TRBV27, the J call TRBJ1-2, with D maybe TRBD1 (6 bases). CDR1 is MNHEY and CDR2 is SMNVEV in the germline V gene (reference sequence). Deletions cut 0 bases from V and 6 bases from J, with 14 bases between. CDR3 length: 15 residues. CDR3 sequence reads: CASSLSQTGLDGYTF. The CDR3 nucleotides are TGTGCCAGCAGTTTATCACAAACAGGGCTCGATGGCTACACCTTC.

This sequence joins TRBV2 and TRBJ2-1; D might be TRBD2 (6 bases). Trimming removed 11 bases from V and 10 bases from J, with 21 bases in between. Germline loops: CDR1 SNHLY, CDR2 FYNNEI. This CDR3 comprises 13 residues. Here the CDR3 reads CALGRDARREQFF. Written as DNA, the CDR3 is TGTGCCTTGGGGCGGGACGCAAGACGGGAGCAGTTCTTC.

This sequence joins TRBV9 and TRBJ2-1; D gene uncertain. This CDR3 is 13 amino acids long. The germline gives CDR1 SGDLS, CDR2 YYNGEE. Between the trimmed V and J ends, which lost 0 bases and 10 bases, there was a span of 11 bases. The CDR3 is CASSVAPGMEQFF. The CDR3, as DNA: TGTGCCAGCAGCGTAGCTCCCGGTATGGAGCAGTTCTTC.

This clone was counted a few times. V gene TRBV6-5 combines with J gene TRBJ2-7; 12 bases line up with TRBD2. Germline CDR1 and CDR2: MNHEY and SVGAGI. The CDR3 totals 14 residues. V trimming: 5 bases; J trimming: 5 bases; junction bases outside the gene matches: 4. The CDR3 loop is CASSHPSGRDEQYF. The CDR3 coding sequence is TGTGCCAGCAGTCACCCTAGCGGGAGGGACGAGCAGTACTTC.

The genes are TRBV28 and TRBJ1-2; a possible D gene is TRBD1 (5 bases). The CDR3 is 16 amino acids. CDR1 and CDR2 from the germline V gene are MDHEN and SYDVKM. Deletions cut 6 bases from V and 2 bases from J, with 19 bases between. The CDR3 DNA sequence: TGTGCCAGCAGACTTTGGACATCACTTTTAAACTATGGCTACACCTTC. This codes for CASRLWTSLLNYGYTF.

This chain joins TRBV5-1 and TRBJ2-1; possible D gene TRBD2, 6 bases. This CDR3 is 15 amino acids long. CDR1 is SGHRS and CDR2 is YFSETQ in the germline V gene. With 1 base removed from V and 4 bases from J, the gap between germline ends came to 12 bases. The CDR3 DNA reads TGCGCCAGCAGCTTGTCAGCGGGTGAATACAATGAGCAGTTCTTC. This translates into CASSLSAGEYNEQFF.

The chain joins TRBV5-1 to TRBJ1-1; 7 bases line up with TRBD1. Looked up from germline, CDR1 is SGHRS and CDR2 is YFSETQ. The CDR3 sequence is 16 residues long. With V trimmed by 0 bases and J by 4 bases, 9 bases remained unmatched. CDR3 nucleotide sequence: TGCGCCAGCAGCTTGGGTCAGGGGGTAGAGGGCACTGAAGCTTTCTTT. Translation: CASSLGQGVEGTEAFF.

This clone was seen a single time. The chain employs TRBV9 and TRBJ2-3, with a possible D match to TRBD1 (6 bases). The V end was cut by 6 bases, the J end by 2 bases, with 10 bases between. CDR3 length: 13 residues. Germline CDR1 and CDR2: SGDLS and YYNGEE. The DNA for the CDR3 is TGTGCCAGCACCCGGGGACACACAGATACGCAGTATTTT. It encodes CASTRGHTDTQYF.

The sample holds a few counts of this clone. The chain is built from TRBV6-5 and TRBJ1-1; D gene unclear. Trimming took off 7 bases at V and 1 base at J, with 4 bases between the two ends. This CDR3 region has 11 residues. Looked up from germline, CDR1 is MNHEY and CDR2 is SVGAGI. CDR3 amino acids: CASTKNTEAFF. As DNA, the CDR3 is TGTGCCAGCACCAAGAACACTGAAGCTTTCTTT.